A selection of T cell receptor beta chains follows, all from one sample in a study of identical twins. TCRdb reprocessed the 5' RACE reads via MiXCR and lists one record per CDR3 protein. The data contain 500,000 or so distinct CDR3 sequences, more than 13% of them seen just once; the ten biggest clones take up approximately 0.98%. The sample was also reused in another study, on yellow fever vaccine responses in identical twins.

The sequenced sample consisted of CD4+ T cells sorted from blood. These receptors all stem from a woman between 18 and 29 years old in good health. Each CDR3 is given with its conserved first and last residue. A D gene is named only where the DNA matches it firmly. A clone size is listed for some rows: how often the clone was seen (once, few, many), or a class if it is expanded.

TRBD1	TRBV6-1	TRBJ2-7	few	CASSPPGQGRAGEQYF	TGTGCCAGCAGCCCCCCGGGACAGGGTCGTGCGGGCGAGCAGTACTTC
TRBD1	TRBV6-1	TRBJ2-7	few	CASSQGQGFEQYF	TGTGCCAGCAGTCAAGGACAGGGCTTCGAGCAGTACTTC
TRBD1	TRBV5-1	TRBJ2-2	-	CASTKGQVGTGELFF	TGCGCCAGCACCAAGGGACAGGTCGGCACCGGGGAGCTGTTTTTT
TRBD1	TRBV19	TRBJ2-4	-	CASTGTGAMVQYF	TGTGCCAGCACCGGGACAGGGGCCATGGTTCAGTACTTC
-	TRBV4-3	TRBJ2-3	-	CASSQRGRGDTQYF	TGCGCCAGCAGCCAAAGAGGGAGAGGGGATACGCAGTATTTT
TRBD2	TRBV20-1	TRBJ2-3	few	CSASFPSGSDTQYF	TGCAGTGCTAGTTTCCCTAGCGGGAGTGATACGCAGTATTTT
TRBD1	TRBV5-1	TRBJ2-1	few	CASSWTGGDEQFF	TGCGCCAGCAGCTGGACAGGGGGGGATGAGCAGTTCTTC
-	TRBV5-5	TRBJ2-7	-	CASSLEVAGFYEQYF	TGTGCCAGCAGCTTGGAAGTCGCAGGGTTCTACGAGCAGTACTTC
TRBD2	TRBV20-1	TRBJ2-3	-	CSAPGGGKRSTDTQYF	TGCAGTGCTCCCGGGGGGGGGAAGCGCAGCACAGATACGCAGTATTTT
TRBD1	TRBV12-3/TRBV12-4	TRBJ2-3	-	CASSTRTGVGDTQYF	TGTGCCAGCAGTACAAGGACAGGGGTTGGGGATACGCAGTATTTT
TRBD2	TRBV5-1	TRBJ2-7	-	CASRGTSGSEQYF	TGCGCCAGCAGAGGGACTAGCGGGAGCGAGCAGTACTTC
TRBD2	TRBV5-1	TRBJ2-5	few	CASSLSLAGVQETQYF	TGCGCCAGCAGCTTGTCACTAGCGGGAGTACAAGAGACCCAGTACTTC
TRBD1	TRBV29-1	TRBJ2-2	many	CSVEQDRDGELFF	TGCAGCGTTGAGCAAGACAGGGACGGGGAGCTGTTTTTT
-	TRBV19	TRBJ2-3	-	CATRPVLTTDTQYF	TGTGCCACCCGACCCGTACTTACCACAGATACGCAGTATTTT
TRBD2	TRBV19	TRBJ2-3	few	CASSIGLAGSDTQYF	TGTGCCAGTAGTATTGGGCTAGCGGGGTCAGATACGCAGTATTTT
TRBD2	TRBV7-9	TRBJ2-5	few	CASSLGAGTKETQYF	TGTGCCAGCAGCTTAGGGGCCGGGACTAAAGAGACCCAGTACTTC